This is a list of T cell receptor beta chains from one sample in a study of blood T cell repertoires in COVID-19. Sequencing used immunoSEQ multiplex PCR; TCRdb keeps in-frame clones, though not all of them. The sample consists of about 120,000 clones, approximately 84% of them appearing once. Sequencing used peripheral blood. Receptors were obtained from a man aged 40-50 years with acute or convalescent COVID-19. CDR3s include the opening cysteine and the closing phenylalanine or tryptophan. A D gene is named only where the DNA matches it firmly. Clone size is not always given. Where it is, it says once, few, many or a class for expanded clones.

TRBV18	TRBJ1-5	NA	NA	CASSPRDGNQPQHF	TGTGCCAGCTCACCCAGGGATGGCAATCAGCCCCAGCATTTT
TRBV4-1	TRBJ1-4	NA	TRBD1	CASSLGQGLRGEKLFF	TGCGCCAGCAGCCTTGGACAGGGGCTTAGGGGGGAAAAACTGTTTTTT
TRBV2	TRBJ1-6	NA	NA	CATNGNHNSPLHF	TGTGCCACCAACGGTAACCATAATTCACCCCTCCACTTT
TRBV18	TRBJ1-3	NA	NA	CASSPPGTGRTIYF	TGTGCCAGCTCACCACCGGGAACCGGGAGAACCATATATTTT
TRBV5-4	TRBJ1-2	once	NA	CASSFGQGIPYGYTF	TGTGCCAGCAGCTTCGGACAAGGTATCCCGTATGGCTACACCTTC
TRBV7-8	TRBJ2-7	NA	NA	CASSLVGTASYEQYF	TGTGCCAGCAGCTTGGTCGGGACTGCCTCCTACGAGCAGTACTTC
TRBV5-6	TRBJ2-3	NA	TRBD2	CASRLSGGPDTQYF	TGTGCCAGCAGACTGAGCGGGGGGCCAGATACGCAGTATTTT
TRBV4-2	TRBJ2-3	NA	TRBD2	CASSLSGVSTDTQYF	TGTGCCAGCAGCCTCAGCGGGGTAAGCACAGATACGCAGTATTTT
TRBV3-1/TRBV3-2	TRBJ1-2	NA	TRBD1	CASSLNTGGAGNGYTF	TGTGCCAGCAGCCTCAACACAGGGGGCGCGGGTAATGGCTACACCTTC
TRBV14	TRBJ2-3	NA	NA	CASSPSRQHTQYF	TGTGCCAGCAGCCCCAGCAGGCAACATACGCAGTATTTT
TRBV24-1	TRBJ2-1	NA	TRBD2	CATSDPSGNSYNEQFF	TGTGCCACCAGTGATCCCAGCGGGAACTCCTACAATGAGCAGTTCTTC
TRBV12-3/TRBV12-4	TRBJ1-2	NA	NA	CASSWAGGEGYTF	TGTGCCAGCAGTTGGGCGGGAGGTGAGGGCTACACCTTC
TRBV5-5	TRBJ1-4	NA	NA	CASSLAGLTNEKLFF	TGTGCCAGCAGCTTGGCTGGACTGACTAATGAAAAACTGTTTTTT
TRBV2	TRBJ1-2	NA	TRBD1	CASSRGQRNYGYTF	TGTGCCAGCAGCAGGGGACAGCGGAACTATGGCTACACCTTC
TRBV4-3	TRBJ2-5	NA	NA	CASSQEGRGGETQYF	TGCGCCAGCAGCCAAGAAGGCCGGGGTGGGGAGACCCAGTACTTC
TRBV15	TRBJ2-1	NA	TRBD1	CATWDSRSYNEQFF	TGTGCCACCTGGGACAGTCGCTCCTACAATGAGCAGTTCTTC
TRBV28	TRBJ2-5	NA	TRBD1	CASSFDRGTGETQYF	TGTGCCAGCAGTTTTGACAGGGGGACAGGGGAGACCCAGTACTTC
TRBV23-1	TRBJ1-2	NA	TRBD1	CASSQTGRGQGYTF	TGCGCCAGCAGTCAAACAGGCAGGGGGCAAGGCTACACCTTC
TRBV5-5	TRBJ1-2	NA	TRBD1	CASSHGFNRGYGYTF	TGTGCCAGCAGCCACGGTTTCAACAGGGGTTATGGCTACACCTTC
TRBV29-1	TRBJ2-3	once	NA	CSVDRGGTDTQYF	TGCAGCGTTGACAGGGGTGGCACAGATACGCAGTATTTT
TRBV4-1	TRBJ2-7	NA	TRBD2	CASSQSGRFSYEQYF	TGCGCCAGCAGCCAAAGCGGGAGGTTTTCCTACGAGCAGTACTTC
TRBV6-5	TRBJ2-2	NA	NA	CASSYYRGANTGELFF	TGTGCCAGCAGTTACTATAGGGGCGCGAACACCGGGGAGCTGTTTTTT
TRBV4-3	TRBJ1-2	NA	NA	CASSLRDSNYGYTF	TGCGCCAGCAGCCTCAGGGACTCTAACTATGGCTACACCTTC
TRBV2	TRBJ2-7	NA	TRBD2	CASSDGLAGAYEQYF	TGTGCCAGCAGTGACGGACTAGCGGGAGCCTACGAGCAGTACTTC
TRBV7-9	TRBJ2-3	NA	NA	CASSLTLEQGTDTQYF	TGTGCCAGCAGCTTAACTTTGGAACAGGGCACAGATACGCAGTATTTT
TRBV3-1/TRBV3-2	TRBJ1-6	few	NA	CASSQRGGSYNSPLHF	TGTGCCAGCAGCCAAAGGGGAGGCTCCTATAATTCACCCCTCCACTTT
TRBV29-1	TRBJ2-1	NA	TRBD2	CSVGGTSAKSSYNEQFF	TGCAGCGTTGGGGGGACTAGCGCTAAAAGCTCCTACAATGAGCAGTTCTTC
TRBV18	TRBJ1-6	NA	TRBD1	CASSPGQGEGSPLHF	TGTGCCAGCTCCCCTGGACAGGGAGAAGGTTCACCCCTCCACTTT
TRBV7-9	TRBJ1-2	NA	NA	CASRRTTPGYTF	TGTGCCAGCAGAAGGACAACACCGGGCTACACCTTC
TRBV5-1	TRBJ2-3	few	TRBD2	CASSSQSGGDTQYF	TGCGCCAGCAGCTCCCAGTCCGGGGGGGATACGCAGTATTTT
TRBV5-6	TRBJ1-6	NA	NA	CASSLQGNSPLHF	TGTGCCAGCAGCCTACAGGGTAATTCACCCCTCCACTTT
TRBV15	TRBJ1-2	NA	TRBD1	CATSRRTGRNGYTF	TGTGCCACCAGCAGAAGGACAGGCCGCAATGGCTACACCTTC
TRBV14	TRBJ2-3	NA	NA	CASSPRRDRRTDTQYF	TGTGCCAGCAGCCCGAGGCGGGACAGACGCACAGATACGCAGTATTTT
TRBV4-3	TRBJ1-2	NA	TRBD1	CASSQDQSTGYYGYTF	TGCGCCAGCAGCCAAGATCAGTCGACAGGGTATTATGGCTACACCTTC
TRBV28	TRBJ2-5	NA	TRBD1	CASSAPGQESMETQYF	TGTGCCAGCAGTGCGCCGGGACAGGAGAGTATGGAGACCCAGTACTTC
TRBV7-9	TRBJ2-5	NA	TRBD2	CASTSRGGAQYF	TGTGCCAGCACCTCCCGGGGGGGGGCCCAGTACTTC
TRBV6-5	TRBJ1-1	NA	TRBD1	CASSTGQGASTEAFF	TGTGCCAGCAGTACAGGACAGGGGGCGAGCACTGAAGCTTTCTTT
TRBV7-9	TRBJ1-4	NA	NA	CASSHSEKLFF	TGTGCCAGCAGCCATTCTGAAAAACTGTTTTTT
TRBV11-1	TRBJ1-4	NA	TRBD1	CASSYGTESGKLFF	TGTGCCAGCAGCTACGGGACAGAATCTGGAAAACTGTTTTTT
TRBV5-8	TRBJ2-5	NA	TRBD2	CASSWTSGIKTQYF	TGTGCCAGCAGCTGGACTAGCGGGATAAAGACCCAGTACTTC
TRBV5-5	TRBJ1-5	NA	TRBD1	CASSPGTALSAQHF	TGTGCCAGCAGCCCCGGGACAGCCCTTTCGGCCCAGCATTTT
TRBV19	TRBJ2-1	NA	TRBD2	CASITSGGAPYNEQFF	TGTGCCAGTATAACTAGCGGGGGGGCCCCCTACAATGAGCAGTTCTTC
TRBV6-5	TRBJ1-6	NA	NA	CAAVQGTYNSPLHF	TGTGCGGCTGTACAGGGAACCTATAATTCACCCCTCCACTTT
TRBV5-1	TRBJ2-4	NA	NA	CASSLGQFLAKNIQYF	TGCGCCAGCAGCTTGGGGCAGTTCTTAGCCAAAAACATTCAGTACTTC
TRBV7-2	TRBJ2-7	NA	TRBD2	CASSQRGSGGFYEQYF	TGTGCCAGCAGCCAGCGGGGTTCGGGAGGATTCTACGAGCAGTACTTC
TRBV11-2	TRBJ1-5	few	NA	CASNPSRSHQPQHF	TGTGCCAGCAACCCTTCTCGGAGCCATCAGCCCCAGCATTTT
TRBV18	TRBJ1-1	NA	NA	CASSQGRGNTEAFF	TGTGCCAGCTCACAAGGCAGGGGGAACACTGAAGCTTTCTTT
TRBV7-3	TRBJ2-3	NA	TRBD2	CASSLTGLAGPQSTQYF	TGTGCCAGCAGCTTAACGGGGCTAGCGGGACCCCAGTCTACGCAGTATTTT
TRBV19	TRBJ1-6	NA	NA	CASSPQGGQGNSPLHF	TGTGCCAGTAGTCCCCAGGGTGGACAAGGAAATTCACCCCTCCACTTT
TRBV4-1	TRBJ2-1	many	NA	CASSHRGRRVEQFF	TGCGCCAGCAGCCACCGAGGACGGAGGGTCGAGCAGTTCTTC
TRBV11-2	TRBJ2-4	NA	NA	CASSRRPGLQGNIQYF	TGTGCCAGCAGCCGCCGACCGGGACTCCAAGGCAACATTCAGTACTTC
TRBV6-1	TRBJ2-7	NA	TRBD2	CASSEVSSGRREQYF	TGTGCCAGCAGTGAAGTGTCTAGCGGGCGTCGCGAGCAGTACTTC
TRBV27	TRBJ2-7	NA	NA	CASSLLRAREEGGSYEQYF	TGTGCCAGCAGTTTGCTGAGGGCCAGGGAGGAGGGTGGGTCCTACGAGCAGTACTTC